Below are 2 T cell receptor beta chains sequenced from a single sample in a study of early T cells in non-severe SARS-CoV-2 infection. TCRdb ran MiXCR on the 5' RACE reads and lists one entry per CDR3 protein. Among 20,000 to 25,000 distinct CDR3 sequences listed, around 4.8% were seen once. Source material: whole blood. The source is an adult who was a healthcare worker with PCR-confirmed SARS-CoV-2 infection or an uninfected control (not recorded which).

This clonotype was seen at least ten times. The chain joins TRBV5-6 to TRBJ1-5; TRBD1 aligns across 8 bases. V trimming: 1 base; J trimming: 7 bases; junction bases outside the gene matches: 16. The CDR3 sequence is 18 residues long. The germline CDR1 and CDR2 sequences are SGHDT and YYEEEE. The CDR3 coding sequence is TGTGCCAGCAGCTTGAACAGGGGGGCCGCCACACGGCAACAGCCCCAGCATTTT. Protein sequence: CASSLNRGAATRQQPQHF.

This clonotype was seen many times. This rearrangement joins TRBV14 to TRBJ1-3; D gene ambiguous. Germline V gives CDR1 SGHDN, CDR2 FVKESK. The CDR3 covers 14 residues. V lost 3 bases, J lost 0 bases, and 6 bases lay in between. The CDR3 region is CASSHDISGNTIYF. The CDR3 DNA is TGTGCCAGCAGCCACGACATCTCTGGAAACACCATATATTTT.